This T cell receptor (beta chain) was retrieved from a study of T cells in Graves' hyperthyroidism and ophthalmopathy. Hyperthyroidism was newly diagnosed in patients aged 18 to 65 (duration under 2 months). Clinical symptoms, serum thyroxine and TRAb, thyroid ultrasound and orbital computed tomography were used for the diagnoses. Regions amplified from RNA transcripts were the TCR beta CDR3 regions. First-round RT-PCR with HTBI primers amplified the TCR CDR3 region. TCRdb recomputed calls from the multiplex PCR reads with MiXCR, one row per CDR3 protein. Of 530,000 or so distinct CDR3 sequences in the sample, around 42% are singletons; the top ten hold about 8.3%. This clonotype has a single count. No antigen is known for it. Since a much larger clone is just one base distant, this may be a read error. Overall study findings and caveats: In blood, most of the thyroid clonotypes expanded above 0.001 were also present. Separating ophthalmopathy from stable hyperthyroidism was achieved by a 13 V-J model.

Source material: peripheral blood or thyroid tissue (not recorded which). The receptor was derived from a young woman with Graves' hyperthyroidism.

DNA for the CDR3: TGTGCCACCAGTGCCCTAGGAGGGGGAGTAGATATGCAGTATTTT. This codes for CATSALGGGVDMQYF. The V call is TRBV24-1, the J call TRBJ2-3; D possibly uses TRBD1 or TRBD2 (6 bases each). In germline, CDR1 is KGHDR, CDR2 SFDVKD. The CDR3 loop spans 15 amino acids.